The source of this TCR beta chain is a study of blood T cells in healthy people across ages. General study findings and limits: Both higher diversity and more naive CD4+ cells marked long-lived donors when set against aged donors. As age increased, TCR beta diversity per million T cells fell in a roughly linear fashion.

The CDR3 spans 20 residues. V lost 5 bases to trimming and J lost 7 bases; unmatched junction nucleotides: 21. The germline V gene encodes CDR1 SGHAT and CDR2 FQNNGV. This clonotype was picked up a small number of times. Its antigen is not identified. It was with a sample-barcoded 5' primer and a J-beta primer mix that a second PCR of about 7 to 12 cycles was run. Tags on each cDNA molecule came from a template-switch adaptor with 12 random nucleotides. The study obtained at least 3 million CDR3-containing paired-end reads from every sample. TCRdb fed the 5' RACE reads into MiXCR, producing one record per CDR3 protein. Of 700,000 or so distinct CDR3 sequences in the sample, around 41% were seen once.

What was sequenced was blood. This receptor was taken from a man older than 75 in good health. The chain combines TRBV11-2 with TRBJ2-5, with 14 positions matching TRBD2. CDR3 residues: CASSGTGTDKGLAGGRTQYF. The CDR3 nucleotides read TGTGCCAGCAGCGGAACCGGGACAGACAAAGGACTAGCGGGGGGCAGGACCCAGTACTTC.